The 28 T cell receptor beta chains given below trace back to one sample, sequenced in a study of cytomegalovirus exposure and HLA in healthy donors. In the PCR, 60 Vbeta and 13 Jbeta primers were used. The repertoire was sequenced with immunoSEQ multiplex PCR; TCRdb's copy has only in-frame clones and lacks some. The table lists 130,000 to 150,000 clones, around three quarters of them singletons. The sequenced sample was PBMCs. The source is a woman in her thirties or forties in good health and CMV-seronegative.

This rearrangement joins TRBV6-5 to TRBJ1-2; tentatively, D is TRBD1 (5 bases). This CDR3 has 13 residues. V gave up 11 bases and J gave up 3 bases, with 16 bases separating them. CDR1 is MNHEY and CDR2 is SVGAGI in the germline V gene. The CDR3: CAAAGRLDYGYTF. The CDR3 bases are TGTGCCGCGGCAGGGAGGCTAGACTATGGCTACACCTTC.

V and J are TRBV4-1 and TRBJ1-5; tentatively, D is TRBD1 (6 bases). V was trimmed by 5 bases and J by 0 bases, leaving 11 bases between them. Germline CDR1 reads MGHRA; CDR2 reads YSYEKL. The CDR3 spans 15 residues. The chain's CDR3 is CASSVVQGSNQPQHF. In DNA, the CDR3 is TGCGCCAGCAGCGTTGTACAGGGTAGCAATCAGCCCCAGCATTTT.

CDR3 protein: CASSLVASGRYNEQFF. The CDR3 DNA reads TGTGCCAGCAGCTTAGTGGCTAGCGGGAGGTACAATGAGCAGTTCTTC. The rearrangement uses TRBV7-9 and TRBJ2-1; 11 positions match TRBD2. The CDR3 has 16 amino acids. The V gene end was trimmed by 1 base and the J gene end by 4 bases; junction bases not matched to a gene: 3. The germline gives CDR1 SEHNR, CDR2 FQNEAQ (reference sequence).

The chain is built from TRBV5-6 and TRBJ2-2; weak D call: TRBD2 (5 bases). The ends were cut back, 10 bases at V and 5 bases at J, with 15 bases in the middle. The CDR3 loop spans 13 amino acids. The germline CDR1 and CDR2 sequences are SGHDT and YYEEEE. The CDR3 sequence is CACGGGWTGELFF. The DNA for the CDR3 is TGTGCCTGCGGAGGCGGCTGGACCGGGGAGCTGTTTTTT.

The chain combines TRBV13 with TRBJ2-2; D not resolved. V was pared by 2 bases and J by 6 bases, with 7 bases between. Germline CDR1 reads PRHDT; CDR2 reads FYEKMQ (reference sequence). The CDR3 spans 13 residues. The CDR3 nucleotides are TGTGCCAGCAGCTTATGGGCCGCCGGGGAGCTGTTTTTT. It codes for CASSLWAAGELFF.

This chain connects TRBV10-3 to TRBJ1-4; TRBD1 matches 7 bases. Trimming took 6 bases from V and 7 from J; bases not matched to a gene: 8. This CDR3 is built from 14 residues. CDR1 ENHRY and CDR2 SYGVKD come from the germline V gene. CDR3 sequence: CAIRPDREGEKLFF. CDR3 bases: TGTGCCATCAGACCCGACAGGGAAGGTGAAAAACTGTTTTTT.

This chain uses TRBV5-6 with TRBJ1-2; D perhaps matches TRBD1 (5 bases). CDR1 and CDR2 (germline): SGHDT, YYEEEE. The CDR3 loop spans 19 amino acids. With 6 bases removed from V and 0 bases from J, the gap between germline ends came to 27 bases. CDR3 nucleotide sequence: TGTGCCAGCAACCGATTGGAGGGGATTCCGTTCTTAGCTAACTATGGCTACACCTTC. Amino acid sequence: CASNRLEGIPFLANYGYTF.

The chain recombines TRBV6-1 with TRBJ1-2; perhaps TRBD1 as D (5 bases). The germline V and J ends were trimmed by 4 bases and 5 bases, with 8 bases remaining between them. This CDR3 contains 12 residues. Germline V gene sequence: CDR1 MNHNS, CDR2 SASEGT. The CDR3 nucleotides are TGTGCCAGCAGTGCGGCAGGGTATGGCTACACCTTC. Translated: CASSAAGYGYTF.

CDR3 in DNA: TGTGCCAGCGACCGTAAGGGACTAGCGGGAGATACGCAGTATTTT. Translating gives CASDRKGLAGDTQYF. The chain carries TRBV7-9 and TRBJ2-3; 12 bases match TRBD2. J was trimmed by 5 bases and V by 8 bases; bases with no gene match: 8. The CDR3 length is 15 residues. Germline CDR1 is SEHNR and CDR2 is FQNEAQ (reference sequence). The full variable domain, with the rest looked up from reference TRBV7-9 and TRBJ2-3, is DTGVSQNPRHKITKRGQNVTFRCDPISEHNRLYWYRQTLGQGPEFLTYFQNEAQLEKSRLLSDRFSAERPKGSFSTLEIQRTEQGDSAMYLCASDRKGLAGDTQYFGPGTRLTVL.

The V call is TRBV5-6, the J call TRBJ2-3; 8 positions agree with TRBD1. The germline gives CDR1 SGHDT, CDR2 YYEEEE. The V segment lost 0 bases and the J segment 6 bases; nucleotides outside the gene matches: 6. The CDR3 is 15 residues long. DNA of the CDR3: TGTGCCAGCAGCTTGGGGACAGGGAATTTGGATACGCAGTATTTT. Translated: CASSLGTGNLDTQYF.

V usage is TRBV28 and J usage is TRBJ1-4; 9 nucleotides align to TRBD1. The CDR3 has 15 residues. The ends lost 6 bases at V and 5 bases at J; junction bases unmatched: 7. Per the germline V gene, CDR1 is MDHEN and CDR2 is SYDVKM. The CDR3 here is CASRKEGTGNEKLFF. The DNA of the CDR3 is TGTGCCAGCAGGAAAGAAGGGACAGGGAATGAAAAACTGTTTTTT.

The chain is built from TRBV2 and TRBJ2-7; 8 nucleotides line up with TRBD2. J gave up 2 bases and V 6 bases, and 12 bases lay outside the gene matches. The CDR3 has 16 amino acids. From germline, CDR1 is SNHLY and CDR2 FYNNEI. This CDR3 is CASRLSTSETPYEQYF. The DNA of the CDR3 is TGTGCCAGCAGGCTCTCGACTAGCGAGACCCCCTACGAGCAGTACTTC.

In this sample, this clone turned up many times. V is TRBV10-1 and J is TRBJ2-3; 11 positions agree with TRBD1. The ends lost 7 bases at V and 2 bases at J; junction bases unmatched: 5. Germline CDR1 and CDR2: WNHNN and SYGVQD (reference sequence). This CDR3 comprises 15 residues. CDR3 sequence reads: CASTEGQGVTDTQYF. Here the CDR3 DNA reads TGCGCCAGCACCGAGGGACAGGGGGTCACAGATACGCAGTATTTT.

The rearrangement joins TRBV30 to TRBJ2-1; TRBD2 aligns across 13 bases. The CDR3 contains 15 residues. V was pared by 2 bases and J by 10 bases, with 8 bases of the junction left unmatched. The germline V gene has CDR1 GTSNPN and CDR2 SVGIG (reference sequence). The CDR3 region has the DNA TGTGCCTGGAGTCTCGGACTAGCGGGGGCCCAAGAGCAGTTCTTC. This translates into CAWSLGLAGAQEQFF.

The V and J genes are TRBV30 and TRBJ1-2; D unclear. The germline CDR1 and CDR2 sequences are GTSNPN and SVGIG (reference sequence). V was trimmed by 3 bases and J by 4 bases, leaving 12 bases between them. The CDR3 covers 13 residues. The CDR3: CAWRGGGGYGYTF. In nucleotides, the CDR3 is TGTGCCTGGAGGGGTGGCGGTGGCTATGGCTACACCTTC.

The V gene is TRBV28, the J gene TRBJ2-7; 9 nucleotides line up with TRBD1. Germline lookup yields CDR1 MDHEN and CDR2 SYDVKM. This CDR3 comprises 13 residues. J gave up 3 bases and V 6 bases, and 3 bases lay outside the gene matches. The CDR3 region is CASRGQGIYEQYF. Written as DNA, the CDR3 is TGTGCCAGCAGAGGACAGGGGATCTACGAGCAGTACTTC.

The chain links TRBV10-3 to TRBJ2-5, with TRBD1 matching over 8 bases. The ends lost 6 bases at V and 5 bases at J; junction bases unmatched: 11. This CDR3 contains 15 residues. Germline lookup yields CDR1 ENHRY and CDR2 SYGVKD. Here the CDR3 DNA reads TGTGCCATCAGCTACATACAGGGGGGAGGTGAGACCCAGTACTTC. Translated: CAISYIQGGGETQYF.

V is TRBV7-9 and J is TRBJ1-2, with D maybe TRBD1 (5 bases). The V and J ends lost 4 bases and 0 bases respectively, with 6 bases between them. This CDR3 has 13 residues. Germline lookup yields CDR1 SEHNR and CDR2 FQNEAQ (reference sequence). CDR3 region: CASSSRANYGYTF. CDR3 sequence (DNA): TGTGCCAGCAGCTCCAGGGCTAACTATGGCTACACCTTC.

This clone occurred a few times. The V gene is TRBV18, the J gene TRBJ2-3; 9 bases match TRBD2. This CDR3 is 15 amino acids long. Looked up from germline, CDR1 is KGHSH and CDR2 is LQKENI. Germline trimming cut 2 bases from V and 4 bases from J; bases unmatched to any gene: 4. The CDR3 DNA follows: TGTGCCAGCTCACCAGTTAGCGGGAGTTCAGATACGCAGTATTTT. Translated, it gives CASSPVSGSSDTQYF.

The J gene is TRBJ1-2, the V gene TRBV6-1; possible D gene TRBD1, 6 bases. Per germline, CDR1 MNHNS and CDR2 SASEGT. This CDR3 has 12 residues. The ends were cut back, 9 bases at V and 3 bases at J, with 11 bases in the middle. The CDR3 nucleotides are TGTGCCAGTTCCACAGGGTACTATGGCTACACCTTC. Protein sequence: CASSTGYYGYTF.

The rearrangement uses TRBV6-5 and TRBJ2-5, with 7 bases lining up with TRBD1. The better agreement between TRBJ2-7 and the DNA end casts doubt on the J call. Germline V CDR1 and CDR2: MNHEY, SVGAGI. The CDR3 spans 14 residues. The CDR3 bases are TGTGCCAGCAGTTATGGGACAGACTACTACGAGCAGTACTTC. It specifies CASSYGTDYYEQYF.

The chain employs TRBV15 and TRBJ2-5; the match to TRBD1 covers 8 bases. CDR3 length equals 13 residues. Germline CDR1 LNHNV, CDR2 YYDKDF (reference sequence). Trimming cost V 3 bases and J 5 bases; bases outside gene matches: 2. The CDR3 region has the DNA TGTGCCACCAGCAGGAACAGGGGGGAGACCCAGTACTTC. Protein sequence: CATSRNRGETQYF. Filled out from reference TRBV15 and TRBJ2-5, the complete variable domain reads DAMVIQNPRYQVTQFGKPVTLSCSQTLNHNVMYWYQQKSSQAPKLLFHYYDKDFNNEADTPDNFQSRRPNTSFCFLDIRSPGLGDTAMYLCATSRNRGETQYFGPGTRLLVL.

This rearrangement joins TRBV9 to TRBJ1-1, with a possible D match to TRBD1 (5 bases). Trimming removed 0 bases at V and 5 bases at J, with 20 bases between. Germline V lookup: CDR1 SGDLS, CDR2 YYNGEE. The CDR3 totals 17 residues. The CDR3 DNA is TGTGCCAGCAGCGTAGGGGAGCGGGGACGAAGGGAGACTGAAGCTTTCTTT. This codes for CASSVGERGRRETEAFF.

The gene calls are TRBV5-4 and TRBJ2-5; 7 nucleotides agree with TRBD1. The CDR3 extends over 14 amino acids. V was clipped by 4 bases and J by 0 bases; unmatched bases: 3. Germline V gene sequence: CDR1 SGHNT, CDR2 YYREEE (reference sequence). CDR3 protein: CASSPTGDQETQYF. CDR3 sequence (DNA): TGTGCCAGCAGCCCAACAGGGGACCAAGAGACCCAGTACTTC.

For the CDR3, the DNA is TGTGCCAGCACCCAACGGGACTCTGGGGCCAACGTCCTGACTTTC. This encodes CASTQRDSGANVLTF. The rearrangement links TRBV2 to TRBJ2-6, with D possibly being TRBD2 (5 bases). CDR1 is SNHLY and CDR2 is FYNNEI in the germline V gene. The CDR3 covers 15 residues. With 7 bases removed from V and 0 bases from J, the gap between germline ends came to 10 bases. The full variable domain, its missing parts supplied by reference TRBV2 and TRBJ2-6, is EPEVTQTPSHQVTQMGQEVILRCVPISNHLYFYWYRQILGQKVEFLVSFYNNEISEKSEIFDDQFSVERPDGSNFTLKIRSTKLEDSAMYFCASTQRDSGANVLTFGAGSRLTVL.

CDR3 bases: TGTGCCAGCTCACTCGTTGGACAGGGGTACACCGGGGAGCTGTTTTTT. It codes for CASSLVGQGYTGELFF. The chain joins TRBV18 to TRBJ2-2, with 9 bases that match TRBD1. CDR1 and CDR2 from the germline V gene are KGHSH and LQKENI. The CDR3 has 16 amino acids. Unmatched junction bases numbered 6, after V lost 4 bases and J lost 3 bases.

V is TRBV7-9 and J is TRBJ2-3, with D perhaps matching TRBD1 (6 bases). V lost 6 bases and J 0 bases, leaving 13 bases between the germline ends. Germline loops: CDR1 SEHNR, CDR2 FQNEAQ (reference sequence). The CDR3 contains 15 residues. The DNA for the CDR3 is TGTGCCAGCAGTCTGAGGGGGATGAGCACAGATACGCAGTATTTT. Its translation: CASSLRGMSTDTQYF.

V usage is TRBV5-1 and J usage is TRBJ2-2; D perhaps matches TRBD2 (5 bases). CDR1 and CDR2 from the germline V gene are SGHRS and YFSETQ. The V and J ends lost 1 base and 0 bases respectively, with 7 bases between them. CDR3 size: 15 residues. The CDR3: CASSLSGTNTGELFF. CDR3 coding DNA: TGCGCCAGCAGCTTGTCGGGGACGAACACCGGGGAGCTGTTTTTT.